Below are 12 T cell receptor beta chains sequenced from a single sample in a study of spatial heterogeneity in lung cancer. General study findings and limits: Counts that tracked tumor mutation counts were those of expanded intratumoral alpha and beta TCRs.

No antigen has been assigned to these receptors. TCRdb processed the 5' RACE reads anew with MiXCR; each CDR3 protein has one entry. This table holds about 10,000 distinct CDR3 sequences, less than 65% found once. Time point denoted: sample taken at primary tumor resection. This specimen was lung tumor tissue, taken at surgery. These receptors were collected from a female donor with early-stage non-small cell lung cancer.

This clonotype was counted between two and nine times. The library was built for alpha chains, so this beta chain is an off-target read and its size means little. This chain joins TRBV7-2 and TRBJ2-5, with a tentative D call TRBD2 (7 bases). The V and J ends lost 0 bases and 1 base respectively, with 9 bases between them. The germline CDR1 and CDR2 sequences are SGHTA and FQGNSA. The CDR3 sequence is 15 residues long. CDR3 amino acids: CASSLAGGLQETQYF. The DNA for the CDR3 is TGTGCCAGCAGCTTAGCCGGGGGGCTCCAAGAGACCCAGTACTTC.

This clonotype was found a few times. This beta chain was picked up by a library intended for alpha chains and is off target, so its count carries little meaning. The genes are TRBV12-3 or TRBV12-4 and TRBJ2-5; no definite D call. The CDR3 consists of 12 residues. Trimming cost V 4 bases and J 4 bases, with 7 bases left between them. The CDR3 reads CASSSDRETQYF. In nucleotides, the CDR3 is TGTGCCAGCAGTTCCGACCGAGAGACCCAGTACTTC.

This clonotype was counted a few times. Within a library made for alpha chains, this beta chain is off target, and its count is uninformative. This chain joins TRBV20-1 and TRBJ2-3, with 13 bases lining up with TRBD2. This CDR3 has 15 amino acids. Germline lookup yields CDR1 DFQATT and CDR2 SNEGSKA (reference sequence). V was pared by 3 bases and J by 6 bases, with 6 bases of the junction left unmatched. The CDR3 region has the DNA TGCAGTGCTAGCATGGGACTAGCGGGGTTCGATACGCAGTATTTT. Residues: CSASMGLAGFDTQYF.

Remarks on this clonotype: This beta chain turned up in a library designed for alpha chains; as an off-target read, its abundance says little. The genes are TRBV5-8 and TRBJ1-2; no definite D call. Germline V gives CDR1 SGHTS, CDR2 YDEGEE. The CDR3 is 13 amino acids. Trimming pared 0 bases from V and 7 bases from J, leaving 10 bases between. CDR3 region: CASSLARIGGYTF. CDR3 bases: TGTGCCAGCAGCTTGGCAAGAATCGGTGGCTACACCTTC.

This clonotype has only a few counts. This beta chain is a stray read from a library made for alpha chains; its abundance is not meaningful. This chain joins TRBV10-3 and TRBJ1-1; D is unclear. The CDR3 runs to 12 residues. The germline V gene encodes CDR1 ENHRY and CDR2 SYGVKD. The V end lost 6 bases, the J end lost 1 base, and 6 bases lay between the germline ends. DNA for the CDR3: TGTGCCATCAGGACGGAGAACACTGAAGCTTTCTTT. Translation gives CAIRTENTEAFF.

Notes on this clonotype: This beta chain appears as a stray read in a library generated for alpha chains; its size is not informative. The chain joins TRBV5-4 to TRBJ2-7, with D tentatively TRBD1 (5 bases). This CDR3 comprises 14 residues. Between the trimmed V and J ends, which lost 0 bases and 5 bases, there was a span of 12 bases. Germline-derived CDR1 and CDR2 are SGHNT and YYREEE (reference sequence). Written as DNA, the CDR3 is TGTGCCAGCAGCTTGGCGGCAGGGTCTAACGAGCAGTACTTC. Its translation: CASSLAAGSNEQYF. The variable domain in full, with the rest retrieved from reference TRBV5-4 and TRBJ2-7, is ETGVTQSPTHLIKTRGQQVTLRCSSQSGHNTVSWYQQALGQGPQFIFQYYREEENGRGNFPPRFSGLQFPNYSSELNVNALELDDSALYLCASSLAAGSNEQYFGPGTRLTVT.

To note about this clonotype: Within a library made for alpha chains, this beta chain is off target, and its count is uninformative. This chain connects TRBV7-9 to TRBJ2-7; 10 nucleotides line up with TRBD2. The CDR3 spans 15 residues. J gave up 5 bases and V 3 bases, and 7 bases lay outside the gene matches. Germline V CDR1 and CDR2: SEHNR, FQNEAQ (reference sequence). The CDR3 here is CASSFRTSGEHEQYF. CDR3 in DNA: TGTGCCAGCAGCTTCCGAACTAGCGGGGAACACGAGCAGTACTTC.

As regards this clonotype: This beta chain is a stray read from a library made for alpha chains; its abundance is not meaningful. The chain recombines TRBV6-1 with TRBJ2-2; possibly TRBD1 for D (6 bases). V was trimmed by 6 bases and J by 2 bases, leaving 7 bases between them. This CDR3 is built from 13 residues. The germline CDR1 and CDR2 sequences are MNHNS and SASEGT. CDR3 loop: CASRDRNTGELFF. In nucleotides, the CDR3 is TGTGCCAGCAGGGACAGAAACACCGGGGAGCTGTTTTTT.

This clonotype appeared a few times. Found in a library prepared for alpha chains, this beta chain is an off-target read, and its abundance has little meaning. The rearrangement uses TRBV6-1 and TRBJ2-1, with TRBD2 matching 10 bases. This CDR3 is 15 amino acids long. The germline gives CDR1 MNHNS, CDR2 SASEGT. The V and J ends lost 7 bases and 3 bases, in that order; junction bases with no gene match: 6. In nucleotides, the CDR3 is TGTGCCAGCATTCGTAGCGGGGGGATCTACAATGAGCAGTTCTTC. This sequence encodes CASIRSGGIYNEQFF.

This clonotype was detected only once. This beta chain is a stray sequence in a library constructed for alpha chains; its clone size is not meaningful. V usage is TRBV2 and J usage is TRBJ1-2, with 7 bases lining up with TRBD1. J lost 5 bases, V lost 4 bases, and 13 bases had no gene match. CDR3 length equals 16 residues. The germline V gene encodes CDR1 SNHLY and CDR2 FYNNEI. This CDR3 reads CASSAGQLVSWYGYTF. DNA for the CDR3: TGTGCCAGCAGTGCGGGACAGCTTGTTTCTTGGTATGGCTACACCTTC.

By frequency in the sample, this clonotype is medium-sized. This beta chain came through as a stray read in a library set up for alpha chains, and its size says little. The chain links TRBV4-3 to TRBJ1-6; no clear D gene. In germline, CDR1 is LGHNA, CDR2 YSLEER. Trimming cost V 1 base and J 13 bases, with 14 bases left between them. The CDR3 loop spans 14 amino acids. CDR3 sequence reads: CASSQVRREAPLHF. Here the CDR3 DNA reads TGCGCCAGCAGCCAAGTGCGTCGGGAGGCCCCCCTCCACTTT.

The table lists this clonotype with a count of one. Since the library was made to target alpha chains, this beta chain is a stray read and its abundance is not meaningful. The CDR3 bases are TGTGCCAGCAGCTTATCGGCAGGCCTCAACACTGAAGCTTTCTTT. It specifies CASSLSAGLNTEAFF. The rearrangement joins TRBV7-2 to TRBJ1-1, with no clear D. V gave up 2 bases and J gave up 2 bases, with 12 bases separating them. Germline CDR1 SGHTA, CDR2 FQGNSA. The CDR3 has 15 residues. Complete variable domain (other parts from reference TRBV7-2 and TRBJ1-1): GAGVSQSPSNKVTEKGKDVELRCDPISGHTALYWYRQSLGQGLEFLIYFQGNSAPDKSGLPSDRFSAERTGGSVSTLTIQRTQQEDSAVYLCASSLSAGLNTEAFFGQGTRLTVV.